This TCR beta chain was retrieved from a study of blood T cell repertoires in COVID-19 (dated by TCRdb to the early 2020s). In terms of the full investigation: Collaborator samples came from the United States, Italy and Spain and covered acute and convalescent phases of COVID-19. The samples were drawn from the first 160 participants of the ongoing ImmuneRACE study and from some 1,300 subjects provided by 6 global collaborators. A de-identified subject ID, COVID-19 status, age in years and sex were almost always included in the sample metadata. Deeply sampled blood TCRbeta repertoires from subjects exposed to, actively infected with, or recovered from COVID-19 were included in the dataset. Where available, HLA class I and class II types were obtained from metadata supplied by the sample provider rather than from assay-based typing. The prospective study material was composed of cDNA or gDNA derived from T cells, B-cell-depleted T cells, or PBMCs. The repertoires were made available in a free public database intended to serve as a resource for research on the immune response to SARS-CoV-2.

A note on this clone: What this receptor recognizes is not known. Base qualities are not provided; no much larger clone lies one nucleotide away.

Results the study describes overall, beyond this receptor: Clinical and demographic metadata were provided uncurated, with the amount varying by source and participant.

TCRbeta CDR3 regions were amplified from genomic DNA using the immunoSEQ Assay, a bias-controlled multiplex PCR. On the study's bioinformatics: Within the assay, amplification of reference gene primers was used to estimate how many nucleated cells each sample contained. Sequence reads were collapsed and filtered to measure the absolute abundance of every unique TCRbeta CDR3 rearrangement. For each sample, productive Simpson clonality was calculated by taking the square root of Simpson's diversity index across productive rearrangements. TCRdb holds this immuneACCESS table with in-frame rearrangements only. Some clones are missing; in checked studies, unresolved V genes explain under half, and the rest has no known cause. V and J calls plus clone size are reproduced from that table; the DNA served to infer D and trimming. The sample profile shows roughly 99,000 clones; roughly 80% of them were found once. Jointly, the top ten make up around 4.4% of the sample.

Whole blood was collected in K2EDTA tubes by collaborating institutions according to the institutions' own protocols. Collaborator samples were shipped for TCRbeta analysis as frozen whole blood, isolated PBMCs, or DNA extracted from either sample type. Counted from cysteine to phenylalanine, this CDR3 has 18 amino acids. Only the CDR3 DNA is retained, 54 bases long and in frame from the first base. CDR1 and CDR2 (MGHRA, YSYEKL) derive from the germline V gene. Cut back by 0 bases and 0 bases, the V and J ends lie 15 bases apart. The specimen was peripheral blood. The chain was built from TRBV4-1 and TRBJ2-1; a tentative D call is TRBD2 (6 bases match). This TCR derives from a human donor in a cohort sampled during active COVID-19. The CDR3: CASSQEEGLGSSYNEQFF. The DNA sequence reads TGCGCCAGCAGCCAAGAGGAGGGGCTGGGAAGCTCCTACAATGAGCAGTTCTTC.